A single sample is the source of the 9 T cell receptor beta chains below, sequenced in a study of cytomegalovirus exposure and HLA in healthy donors. Use of 60 Vbeta and 13 Jbeta primers characterized the PCR. Only in-frame clones appear in the TCRdb table, and some are missing; sequencing was by immunoSEQ multiplex PCR. The sample comprises around 53,000 clones, approximately 82% of which are singletons, and 2.9% rests with the top ten. The material sequenced was PBMCs. These receptors came from a man aged 50 to 59 in good health and CMV-seronegative.

The V and J genes are TRBV6-6 and TRBJ1-1; 8 bases align to TRBD1. J gave up 0 bases and V 6 bases, and 3 bases lay outside the gene matches. The CDR3 length is 14 residues. Germline assignment: CDR1 MNHNY and CDR2 SVGAGI (reference sequence). The CDR3 sequence is CASRYRGMNTEAFF. CDR3 bases: TGTGCCAGCAGATACAGGGGGATGAACACTGAAGCTTTCTTT.

The chain uses TRBV7-8 and TRBJ2-3; weak D call: TRBD2 (5 bases). The CDR3 is made up of 16 amino acids. Germline loops: CDR1 SGHVS, CDR2 FQNEAQ. The V end lost 5 bases, the J end lost 8 bases, and 23 bases lay between the germline ends. CDR3 bases: TGTGCCAGCAGCGCCTCCCTAAGCGGAGGATTAGGTACGCAGTATTTT. Translating gives CASSASLSGGLGTQYF.

This sequence joins TRBV27 and TRBJ1-1; 7 bases align to TRBD1. Trimming at V came to 6 bases and at J to 0 bases, leaving 7 bases not matched to a gene. CDR3 length: 15 residues. In germline, CDR1 is MNHEY, CDR2 SMNVEV (reference sequence). The CDR3 DNA is TGTGCCAGCAGCCTTTCACAGGGGATGAACACTGAAGCTTTCTTT. Translation: CASSLSQGMNTEAFF.

The CDR3 coding sequence is TGTGCCAGCAGCTTGGGGTCAGGGGCACCCTACAATGAGCAGTTCTTC. Amino acids: CASSLGSGAPYNEQFF. The chain couples TRBV5-4 to TRBJ2-1; tentatively, D is TRBD1 (6 bases). The V gene lost 0 bases and the J gene lost 2 bases, with 12 bases spanning the gap. Germline lookup yields CDR1 SGHNT and CDR2 YYREEE (reference sequence). There are 16 residues in the CDR3.

This chain connects TRBV6-1 to TRBJ2-7; 7 nucleotides line up with TRBD1. This CDR3 region has 14 residues. Trimming at V came to 6 bases and at J to 5 bases, leaving 10 bases not matched to a gene. In germline, CDR1 is MNHNS, CDR2 SASEGT. DNA of the CDR3: TGTGCCAGCAGAGAACAGGGGAGAGGCGACGAGCAGTACTTC. Encoded protein: CASREQGRGDEQYF.

This clone has just one count. V and J are TRBV5-4 and TRBJ1-4, with D possibly being TRBD1 (5 bases). Trimming removed 0 bases from V and 0 bases from J, with 9 bases in between. The CDR3 spans 16 residues. Per the germline V gene, CDR1 is SGHNT and CDR2 is YYREEE (reference sequence). The CDR3 reads CASSLGPTATNEKLFF. The CDR3, as DNA: TGTGCCAGCAGCTTGGGCCCGACAGCAACTAATGAAAAACTGTTTTTT.

The chain recombines TRBV14 with TRBJ1-6; D not resolved. The CDR3 is made up of 15 amino acids. Trimming stripped 0 bases from V and 9 bases from J, with 12 bases between. Germline V gene data show CDR1 as SGHDN and CDR2 as FVKESK. The CDR3 region is CASSQDPMGVSPLHF. The CDR3 DNA follows: TGTGCCAGCAGCCAAGACCCGATGGGAGTTTCACCCCTCCACTTT. The entire variable domain, with the rest obtained from reference TRBV14 and TRBJ1-6, is as follows: EAGVTQFPSHSVIEKGQTVTLRCDPISGHDNLYWYRRVMGKEIKFLLHFVKESKQDESGMPNNRFLAERTGGTYSTLKVQPAELEDSGVYFCASSQDPMGVSPLHFGNGTRLTVT.

The table lists this clone with a few counts. This CDR3 reads CAISDRGNSEAFF. CDR3 coding DNA: TGTGCCATCAGTGACAGGGGCAATAGTGAAGCTTTCTTT. The V and J genes are TRBV10-3 and TRBJ1-1; maybe TRBD1 (6 bases). The CDR3 sequence is 13 residues long. The germline CDR1 and CDR2 sequences are ENHRY and SYGVKD. Trimming cost V 3 bases and J 7 bases, with 12 bases left between them.

The chain uses TRBV7-9 and TRBJ2-3; TRBD2 is a possible D gene (6 bases). The CDR3 has 15 residues. Trimming cost V 5 bases and J 4 bases, with 16 bases left between them. Germline assignment: CDR1 SEHNR and CDR2 FQNEAQ (reference sequence). For the CDR3, the DNA is TGTGCCAGCAGCCAGAGCGGTGGAGGGGCAGATACGCAGTATTTT. It codes for CASSQSGGGADTQYF.